A few counts support the clone carrying this T cell receptor (beta chain). This sample was included in a study of blood T cells in healthy people across ages. Each donor gave roughly 10 milliliters of peripheral blood. The authors ran a second PCR of roughly 6 to 12 cycles using a sample-barcoded 5' primer and a J-beta primer mix. One entry per CDR3 protein results from TCRdb running MiXCR on the 5' RACE reads. The table shows roughly 800,000 distinct CDR3 sequences, with around a quarter occurring only once. Germline CDR1 reads MDHEN; CDR2 reads SYDVKM. Trimming removed 3 bases from V and 5 bases from J, with 14 bases in between. The CDR3 totals 14 residues. This same sample was also part of a study on T cells of mothers and their children.

The sequenced sample consisted of blood. The genes are TRBV28 and TRBJ2-7; D remains unclear. The sequence was collected from a boy aged 5 to 17 in good health. The CDR3 loop reads CASSFHLGSDEQYF. The CDR3 DNA reads TGTGCCAGCAGTTTTCACCTGGGGTCGGACGAGCAGTACTTC.